This T cell receptor beta chain was profiled in a study of blood T cell repertoires in COVID-19. The V end was cut by 5 bases, the J end by 0 bases, with 14 bases between. The CDR3 is 16 residues long. CDR1 and CDR2 (germline): LGHDT, YNNKEL (reference sequence). Measured with immunoSEQ multiplex PCR; TCRdb has only the in-frame clones, and not every one. Among 45,000 to 55,000 clones listed, approximately 88% were seen once. The specimen sequenced was peripheral blood. The rearrangement uses TRBV3-1 (or the pseudogene TRBV3-2) and TRBJ2-4; D is possibly TRBD1 (5 bases). This receptor was taken from a man in his fifties or sixties with active COVID-19. The CDR3 here is CASSSRQILAKNIQYF. The CDR3 bases are TGTGCCAGCAGCAGCCGACAGATTCTAGCCAAAAACATTCAGTACTTC.